These 30 T cell receptor beta chains were sequenced from one sample in a study of technical replicates of blood from a handful of donors. TCRdb's copy holds only in-frame clones and misses some; the assay was immunoSEQ multiplex PCR. The data show about 59,000 clones, 70% to 90% seen once. The material sequenced was PBMCs. Receptors originate from a human donor in good health. Some clones in this sample may be carry-over from other donors' samples.

Written as DNA, the CDR3 is TGCGCCAGCAGTGTGGAGACAGGGGAGATGAACACTGAAGCTTTCTTT. It specifies CASSVETGEMNTEAFF. The chain combines TRBV5-1 with TRBJ1-1; TRBD1 matches at 8 bases. Germline V CDR1 and CDR2: SGHRS, YFSETQ. V shed 5 bases and J 0 bases; nucleotides not matched to a gene: 9. The CDR3 is 16 residues long.

This clone has only one observation. This chain joins TRBV10-3 and TRBJ2-5; D is undetermined. Trimming removed 4 bases from V and 2 bases from J, with 5 bases in between. Germline assignment: CDR1 ENHRY and CDR2 SYGVKD. The length of the CDR3 is 12 residues. Here the CDR3 reads CAISGSQETQYF. DNA of the CDR3: TGTGCCATCAGTGGCAGTCAAGAGACCCAGTACTTC.

This sequence joins TRBV18 and TRBJ1-2; 10 nucleotides line up with TRBD1. The V segment lost 3 bases and the J segment 7 bases; nucleotides outside the gene matches: 11. Germline CDR1 reads KGHSH; CDR2 reads LQKENI. The CDR3 has 16 residues. For the CDR3, the DNA is TGTGCCAGCTCACCGGGCGAGGACAGGGGGTTTGTTGGCTACACCTTC. Residues: CASSPGEDRGFVGYTF. The variable domain in full, with the rest retrieved from reference TRBV18 and TRBJ1-2, is NAGVMQNPRHLVRRRGQEARLRCSPMKGHSHVYWYRQLPEEGLKFMVYLQKENIIDESGMPKERFSAEFPKEGPSILRIQQVVRGDSAAYFCASSPGEDRGFVGYTFGSGTRLTVV.

The J gene is TRBJ1-1, the V gene TRBV7-8; weak D call: TRBD1 (6 bases). This CDR3 has 15 amino acids. The germline V gene encodes CDR1 SGHVS and CDR2 FQNEAQ. The germline V and J ends were trimmed by 7 bases and 8 bases, with 23 bases remaining between them. The CDR3 DNA follows: TGTGCCAGCACCACCGGGGCCGGGGGGGGACACGAAGCTTTCTTT. It codes for CASTTGAGGGHEAFF.

This clone has only a few counts. V gene TRBV30 combines with J gene TRBJ2-3; 7 bases align to TRBD2. J was trimmed by 6 bases and V by 0 bases; bases with no gene match: 9. The length of the CDR3 is 15 residues. Germline assignment: CDR1 GTSNPN and CDR2 SVGIG (reference sequence). In DNA, the CDR3 is TGTGCCTGGAGTGTATCTGCGGGAGCTAGGGATACGCAGTATTTT. Its translation is CAWSVSAGARDTQYF.

V usage is TRBV14 and J usage is TRBJ1-4; weak D call: TRBD1 (6 bases). The CDR3 length is 15 residues. Trimming stripped 0 bases from V and 7 bases from J, with 12 bases between. Germline V CDR1 and CDR2: SGHDN, FVKESK. CDR3 nucleotide sequence: TGTGCCAGCAGCCAAGACGCGGGGGCAGGTGAAAAACTGTTTTTT. This gives the protein CASSQDAGAGEKLFF.

The rearrangement joins TRBV10-1 to TRBJ2-7, with D tentatively TRBD2 (6 bases). Germline CDR1 reads WNHNN; CDR2 reads SYGVQD (reference sequence). This CDR3 region has 14 residues. Trimming took 2 bases from V and 3 from J, leaving 11 bases between them. The CDR3 sequence is CASSEIMGGYEQYF. CDR3 DNA sequence: TGCGCCAGCAGTGAGATAATGGGAGGCTACGAGCAGTACTTC.

V gene TRBV27 combines with J gene TRBJ2-4, with a possible D match to TRBD2 (6 bases). Germline V gene sequence: CDR1 MNHEY, CDR2 SMNVEV (reference sequence). There are 14 residues in the CDR3. V was pared by 6 bases and J by 1 base, with 10 bases between. The DNA for the CDR3 is TGTGCCAGCAGCCCCGCGGGGGCCAAAAACATTCAGTACTTC. Translated: CASSPAGAKNIQYF.

V usage is TRBV29-1 and J usage is TRBJ2-1, with 10 bases fitting TRBD1. CDR1 is SQVTM, CDR2 ANQGSEA, per germline. V dropped 1 base and J dropped 9; count of bases not matched to a gene: 6. The CDR3 has 14 residues. The CDR3 DNA reads as TGCAGCGTTGAAGGACAGGGGGCTGTCGGTGAGCAGTTCTTC. Encoded protein: CSVEGQGAVGEQFF.

The V and J genes are TRBV9 and TRBJ2-2; 9 positions agree with TRBD1. Germline V gene sequence: CDR1 SGDLS, CDR2 YYNGEE. There are 16 residues in the CDR3. V lost 3 bases and J lost 0; bases outside the gene matches: 3. In DNA form, the CDR3 reads TGTGCCAGCAGCGCGCGACAGGGGGCGAACACCGGGGAGCTGTTTTTT. Residues: CASSARQGANTGELFF.

This chain links TRBV25-1 with TRBJ1-1; D perhaps matches TRBD1 (5 bases). The V and J ends lost 0 bases and 3 bases respectively, with 8 bases between them. Germline V CDR1 and CDR2: MGHDK, SYGVNS. CDR3 length: 14 amino acids. The CDR3 sequence: CASSEYRGDTEAFF. Written as DNA, the CDR3 is TGTGCCAGCAGTGAATACCGGGGGGACACTGAAGCTTTCTTT.

V gene TRBV6-1 combines with J gene TRBJ2-1, with TRBD2 matching 8 bases. V was pared by 4 bases and J by 3 bases, with 5 bases of the junction left unmatched. The germline V gene has CDR1 MNHNS and CDR2 SASEGT. This CDR3 spans 15 amino acids. The CDR3 loop reads CASSAGLAYYNEQFF. CDR3 nucleotide sequence: TGTGCCAGCAGTGCCGGACTAGCATACTACAATGAGCAGTTCTTC.

This chain connects TRBV5-6 to TRBJ1-5, with D perhaps TRBD1 (6 bases). Germline V gene lookup returns CDR1 SGHDT and CDR2 YYEEEE. V dropped 1 base and J dropped 7 bases, with 12 bases sitting between them. The CDR3 is made up of 14 amino acids. CDR3: CASSLQGSGQPQHF. The DNA for the CDR3 is TGTGCCAGCAGCTTGCAGGGGAGTGGGCAGCCCCAGCATTTT.

The V gene is TRBV4-1, the J gene TRBJ2-5; 10 bases match TRBD2. The germline V gene encodes CDR1 MGHRA and CDR2 YSYEKL. CDR3 size: 15 residues. J was trimmed by 4 bases and V by 3 bases; bases with no gene match: 5. The DNA for the CDR3 is TGCGCCAGCAGCCACCGTCTAGCGGGAGTAGAGACCCAGTACTTC. This codes for CASSHRLAGVETQYF.

J is TRBJ2-3 and V is TRBV10-3; 11 positions match TRBD1. The V gene end was trimmed by 2 bases and the J gene end by 4 bases; junction bases not matched to a gene: 5. The CDR3 extends over 16 amino acids. The V gene's germline CDR1 is ENHRY and CDR2 SYGVKD. Here the CDR3 DNA reads TGTGCCATCAGTGAGAAGGACAGGGGGCAGGCAGATACGCAGTATTTT. This codes for CAISEKDRGQADTQYF.

The chain joins TRBV5-6 to TRBJ2-1; tentative D call: TRBD2 (6 bases). Trimming took off 2 bases at V and 10 bases at J, with 16 bases between the two ends. The CDR3 sequence is 14 residues long. Per the germline V gene, CDR1 is SGHDT and CDR2 is YYEEEE. The CDR3 here is CASSLPRLVGEQFF. CDR3 in DNA: TGTGCCAGCAGCTTACCTCGACTAGTCGGGGAGCAGTTCTTC.

The chain employs TRBV11-2 and TRBJ2-2, with D perhaps matching TRBD1 (7 bases). Trimming cost V 5 bases and J 0 bases, with 10 bases left between them. Germline loops: CDR1 SGHAT, CDR2 FQNNGV. The length of the CDR3 is 15 residues. CDR3 protein: CASSAGQTNTGELFF. The DNA of the CDR3 is TGTGCCAGCAGCGCGGGACAGACGAACACCGGGGAGCTGTTTTTT.

This clone was counted between two and nine times. The chain has TRBV5-1 and TRBJ1-5, with D perhaps matching TRBD1 (6 bases). There are 12 residues in the CDR3. Germline CDR1 SGHRS, CDR2 YFSETQ. V was cut by 7 bases and J by 7 bases, with 12 bases left in between. CDR3: CASPRTVQPQHF. The CDR3 DNA sequence: TGCGCCAGCCCTAGGACAGTCCAGCCCCAGCATTTT.

This clone was seen only once. The chain carries TRBV2 and TRBJ2-7; 7 bases match TRBD1. Germline CDR1 SNHLY, CDR2 FYNNEI. The ends lost 5 bases at V and 3 bases at J; junction bases unmatched: 4. The CDR3 has 13 amino acids. The CDR3 sequence: CASSWDRNYEQYF. CDR3 bases: TGTGCCAGCAGTTGGGACAGAAACTACGAGCAGTACTTC.

The table lists this clone with a few counts. A much larger clonotype is one base distant, so this may be a read error. Other DNA sequences in the same sample also yield this CDR3. The chain joins TRBV5-1 to TRBJ2-1, with D possibly matching TRBD1 (5 bases). This CDR3 region has 13 residues. Germline CDR1 is SGHRS and CDR2 is YFSETQ. Trimming shortened V by 0 bases and J by 6 bases, and 7 bases separated the two germline ends. The CDR3 coding sequence is TGCGCCAGCAGCTTGGCAGGGATCAATGAGCAGTTCTTC. Protein product: CASSLAGINEQFF.

In this sample, this clone turned up once. The chain employs TRBV5-4 and TRBJ2-7, with a weak D call TRBD1 (5 bases). This CDR3 is 12 amino acids long. Per the germline V gene, CDR1 is SGHNT and CDR2 is YYREEE (reference sequence). Trimming removed 0 bases from V and 10 bases from J, with 11 bases in between. DNA for the CDR3: TGTGCCAGCAGCTTGGAGGGGCGGATCCAGTACTTC. Encoded protein: CASSLEGRIQYF. The entire variable domain, with the rest obtained from reference TRBV5-4 and TRBJ2-7, is as follows: ETGVTQSPTHLIKTRGQQVTLRCSSQSGHNTVSWYQQALGQGPQFIFQYYREEENGRGNFPPRFSGLQFPNYSSELNVNALELDDSALYLCASSLEGRIQYFGPGTRLTVT.

The rearrangement links TRBV5-1 to TRBJ2-7, with D hard to call. The CDR3 is 15 residues long. Trimming stripped 2 bases from V and 4 bases from J, with 16 bases between. Looked up from germline, CDR1 is SGHRS and CDR2 is YFSETQ. The CDR3 nucleotides are TGCGCCAGCAGCTTAATGGGTAACAGTTGGTACGAGCAGTACTTC. This encodes CASSLMGNSWYEQYF.

The chain employs TRBV7-2 and TRBJ2-7; D remains ambiguous. Germline V lookup: CDR1 SGHTA, CDR2 FQGNSA. The CDR3 runs 13 residues. The V end was cut by 5 bases, the J end by 3 bases, with 11 bases between. DNA for the CDR3: TGTGCCAGCAGCGTTTCAGGAAACTACGAGCAGTACTTC. As protein: CASSVSGNYEQYF.

This chain uses TRBV7-2 with TRBJ1-1; tentatively, D is TRBD1 (6 bases). V lost 7 bases, J lost 1 base, and 13 bases lay in between. Germline V CDR1 and CDR2: SGHTA, FQGNSA. This CDR3 is built from 14 residues. The CDR3 sequence: CASMWGGGNTEAFF. CDR3 coding DNA: TGTGCCAGCATGTGGGGGGGCGGGAACACTGAAGCTTTCTTT.

The chain recombines TRBV13 with TRBJ1-3; 8 bases align to TRBD1. V gave up 5 bases and J gave up 8 bases; unmatched junction bases: 2. The CDR3 is 12 amino acids. The germline V gene encodes CDR1 PRHDT and CDR2 FYEKMQ (reference sequence). CDR3 sequence reads: CASSDRGHTIYF. CDR3 coding DNA: TGTGCCAGCAGCGACAGGGGTCACACCATATATTTT. The full variable domain, with the rest looked up from reference TRBV13 and TRBJ1-3, is AAGVIQSPRHLIKEKRETATLKCYPIPRHDTVYWYQQGPGQDPQFLISFYEKMQSDKGSIPDRFSAQQFSDYHSELNMSSLELGDSALYFCASSDRGHTIYFGEGSWLTVV.

V usage is TRBV10-3 and J usage is TRBJ2-3; 11 bases match TRBD2. V shed 2 bases, J shed 1 base, and the junction held 2 bases outside the gene matches. Germline V gene lookup returns CDR1 ENHRY and CDR2 SYGVKD. The CDR3 is 16 residues long. CDR3 region: CAISEGLAGGTDTQYF. Written as DNA, the CDR3 is TGTGCCATCAGTGAGGGACTAGCGGGTGGCACAGATACGCAGTATTTT.

The chain is built from TRBV5-1 and TRBJ2-5; weak D call: TRBD1 (6 bases). Trimming removed 2 bases at V and 5 bases at J, with 13 bases between. This CDR3 is 14 amino acids long. Germline V gene lookup returns CDR1 SGHRS and CDR2 YFSETQ. CDR3 in amino acids: CASSLRGLWETQYF. In nucleotides, the CDR3 is TGCGCCAGCAGCTTAAGGGGGTTGTGGGAGACCCAGTACTTC.

The gene calls are TRBV5-1 and TRBJ2-7; 10 bases are a match to TRBD1. CDR3 length: 14 residues. Germline values: CDR1 SGHRS, CDR2 YFSETQ. With 5 bases clipped from V and 2 bases from J, the junction kept 4 bases outside the gene matches. DNA of the CDR3: TGCGCCAGCAGGCGGGGGACAGGGGCCTACGAGCAGTACTTC. This encodes CASRRGTGAYEQYF.

The chain recombines TRBV13 with TRBJ1-5; 10 nucleotides align to TRBD1. Germline values: CDR1 PRHDT, CDR2 FYEKMQ (reference sequence). The CDR3 consists of 15 residues. V lost 4 bases and J lost 2; bases outside the gene matches: 2. The CDR3 nucleotides are TGTGCCAGCAGCTCGGGGACAGGGGGCAATCAGCCCCAGCATTTT. Translating it yields CASSSGTGGNQPQHF.

The rearrangement links TRBV7-6 to TRBJ2-7, with 11 bases lining up with TRBD2. Germline V lookup: CDR1 SGHVS, CDR2 FNYEAQ. This CDR3 has 15 residues. V gave up 5 bases and J gave up 2 bases; unmatched junction bases: 5. Here the CDR3 DNA reads TGTGCCAGCAGCCGACGTAGCGGGGGGGCCTACGAGCAGTACTTC. It specifies CASSRRSGGAYEQYF.